The T cell receptor (beta chain) described here comes from a study of T cells in localized non-small cell lung cancer. In this sample, this clone turned up a few times. Assay: immunoSEQ multiplex PCR; the TCRdb copy retains only in-frame clones and omits some. The repertoire includes about 2,600 clones, around 30% of them detected once, and around 5.8% sits in the top ten. CDR1 and CDR2 (germline): SGHNT, YENEEA. V gave up 5 bases and J gave up 1 base, with 11 bases separating them. The CDR3 is made up of 14 amino acids. The sequence was obtained from a man aged 40 to 70 with stage I lung adenocarcinoma. The J gene is TRBJ1-2, the V gene TRBV11-3; possible D gene TRBD1, 6 bases. The sample was lung tumor tissue, taken before any cancer treatment. CDR3 region: CASSNRAVNYGYTF. In DNA, the CDR3 is TGTGCCAGCAGCAACAGGGCCGTTAACTATGGCTACACCTTC.